The 8 T cell receptor beta chains below come from one sample, sequenced in a study of blood T cell repertoires in COVID-19 (dated by TCRdb to the early 2020s). The library was prepared using the immunoSEQ multiplex PCR assay. TCRdb limited this immuneACCESS table to in-frame rearrangements with V and J called. A share of clones is missing; checked studies link under half to unresolved V genes, and the rest is unexplained. This sample has 170,000 or so clones in its table, and about 90% of those were observed once. The top ten constitute 6% to 7.5% of the sample. The sequenced sample was PBMCs or T cells enriched from blood (not recorded which). Receptors originate from a woman between 45 and 60 years old who had recovered from COVID-19.

J is TRBJ2-1 and V is TRBV11-2; 7 positions agree with TRBD1. This CDR3 is built from 15 residues. J gave up 2 bases and V 4 bases, and 5 bases lay outside the gene matches. Germline V CDR1 and CDR2: SGHAT, FQNNGV. The chain's CDR3 is CASSSPGTAYNEQFF. CDR3 coding DNA: TGTGCCAGCAGCTCGCCCGGGACAGCCTACAATGAGCAGTTCTTC. The full variable domain, with the rest looked up from reference TRBV11-2 and TRBJ2-1, is EAGVAQSPRYKIIEKRQSVAFWCNPISGHATLYWYQQILGQGPKLLIQFQNNGVVDDSQLPKDRFSAERLKGVDSTLKIQPAKLEDSAVYLCASSSPGTAYNEQFFGPGTRLTVL.

This clone has a single count. The chain couples TRBV5-1 to TRBJ2-5; the match to TRBD2 covers 7 bases. CDR3 length: 17 amino acids. Germline V lookup: CDR1 SGHRS, CDR2 YFSETQ. Losses at the gene ends were 1 base for V and 5 bases for J; bases not matched to a gene: 14. The CDR3 DNA reads TGCGCCAGCAGCTTGAACCCGGGCGGGGGAAAGGGGGAGACCCAGTACTTC. This translates into CASSLNPGGGKGETQYF.

This sequence joins TRBV5-1 and TRBJ2-3; 13 nucleotides line up with TRBD2. CDR3 length: 16 residues. CDR1 and CDR2 (germline): SGHRS, YFSETQ. The junction had 6 bases not matched to a gene; V was cut back by 2 bases and J by 6 bases. CDR3 DNA sequence: TGCGCCAGCAGCTTCGGACTAGCGGGAGCGGGGGATACGCAGTATTTT. The encoded protein is CASSFGLAGAGDTQYF.

The chain employs TRBV28 and TRBJ2-1; unclear D gene. Germline CDR1 is MDHEN and CDR2 is SYDVKM. V gave up 1 base and J gave up 5 bases, with 15 bases separating them. This CDR3 is built from 16 residues. The CDR3 DNA reads as TGTGCCAGCAGTTTATTTGATACAAAGAATAACAATGAGCAGTTCTTC. Amino acids: CASSLFDTKNNNEQFF.

This clone was detected only once. The chain uses TRBV7-9 and TRBJ2-3; the D gene is possibly TRBD1 (6 bases). The CDR3 spans 15 residues. Trimming stripped 5 bases from V and 2 bases from J, with 14 bases between. Germline assignment: CDR1 SEHNR and CDR2 FQNEAQ (reference sequence). The CDR3 reads CASSKRGGNTDTQYF. The CDR3, as DNA: TGTGCCAGCAGCAAAAGAGGGGGAAACACAGATACGCAGTATTTT. Using reference TRBV7-9 and TRBJ2-3 for the parts outside the CDR3, the full variable domain is DTGVSQNPRHKITKRGQNVTFRCDPISEHNRLYWYRQTLGQGPEFLTYFQNEAQLEKSRLLSDRFSAERPKGSFSTLEIQRTEQGDSAMYLCASSKRGGNTDTQYFGPGTRLTVL.

The chain combines TRBV29-1 with TRBJ2-2; TRBD1 agrees at 8 bases. V trimming: 6 bases; J trimming: 4 bases; junction bases outside the gene matches: 10. Germline CDR1 reads SQVTM; CDR2 reads ANQGSEA. The CDR3 covers 15 residues. The CDR3, as DNA: TGCAGCGTCCACCGGACAGGGTCGATCACCGGGGAGCTGTTTTTT. Protein product: CSVHRTGSITGELFF.

The rearrangement joins TRBV11-2 to TRBJ2-3; 7 nucleotides match TRBD1. Germline V CDR1 and CDR2: SGHAT, FQNNGV. CDR3 length equals 15 residues. Losses at the gene ends were 3 bases for V and 0 bases for J; bases not matched to a gene: 3. This CDR3 reads CASSFTRGSTDTQYF. The CDR3 nucleotides are TGTGCCAGCAGCTTCACCAGGGGGAGCACAGATACGCAGTATTTT.

The genes are TRBV28 and TRBJ1-5; D is unclear. V lost 5 bases and J lost 1, with 3 bases in between. Germline loops: CDR1 MDHEN, CDR2 SYDVKM. The CDR3 is 12 amino acids. Here the CDR3 reads CASSGSNQPQHF. The CDR3 bases are TGTGCCAGCAGTGGCAGCAATCAGCCCCAGCATTTT.